The source of this T cell receptor (beta chain) is a study of CD8+ T cells in alopecia areata. Study-level findings and limits: Possibly because of HLA-related factors, TCR sharing was less clear across patients than in mice. Affected scalp, especially in alopecia totalis/universalis, had a higher clonality than normal scalp did.

cDNA serving as the sequencing template came from extracted, reverse transcribed RNA. The data were produced by immunoSEQ multiplex PCR, yet TCRdb's version contains in-frame clones alone and is incomplete. The table shows about 97,000 clones, with roughly two fifths occurring only once. Trimming removed 0 bases at V and 10 bases at J, with 13 bases between. CDR1 is GTSNPN and CDR2 is SVGIG in the germline V gene (reference sequence). There are 14 residues in the CDR3. To note about this clone: Its antigen is not identified.

The chain joins TRBV30 to TRBJ1-6, with D possibly matching TRBD1 (5 bases). This TCR derives from a human donor with alopecia areata. The sequencing input was CD4+ T cells sorted from blood. CDR3 sequence (DNA): TGTGCCTGGAGTGTAGGGACTAGAGAGTCACCCCTCCACTTT. Encoded protein: CAWSVGTRESPLHF.